This T cell receptor (beta chain) was captured in a study of OX40 agonist ivuxolimab in advanced cancers. For the wider study: Ivuxolimab, which targeted the costimulatory receptor OX40 (CD134), was an agonistic, fully human IgG2 monoclonal antibody. The paper describes the monotherapy dose-escalation part (N = 52 patients) of the phase I trial of ivuxolimab. Intravenous ivuxolimab was administered to patients every 2 weeks at six dose levels: 0.01, 0.1, 0.3, 1.5, 3 and 10 mg/kg. Peripheral TCRbeta sequencing aimed to test whether ivuxolimab altered TCR sequence diversity and caused clonal T-cell expansion. In the dose-escalation cohort, more than 75% of patients were male, and the mean age was approximately 55 years, with a range of 23 to 79. Prior anti-PD-1, anti-PD-L1 or anti-CTLA-4 therapy was permitted, and approximately 41% of dose-escalation patients had received checkpoint inhibitors. Partial responses occurred in three dose-escalation patients: two with cutaneous melanoma and one with hepatocellular carcinoma. Of the 50 to 55 patients in dose escalation, some 20 had hepatocellular carcinoma, approximately 15 had melanoma, 9 had renal cell carcinoma and 9 had head and neck cancer. The paper's findings and limits, for the study overall: On average, CD8+ T cells showed more expanded clones than CD4+ T cells after ivuxolimab. The antigen specificity of the clonally expanded peripheral T cells was not determined. At doses from 0.1 to 3.0 mg/kg, clonal expansion was seen in both CD4+ and CD8+ blood T cells between baseline and week 6. Partial responders in the 0.1-3.0 mg/kg groups had among the lowest normalized peripheral clonal expansion, especially among CD8+ T cells. Low levels of normalized T-cell clonal expansion were also seen in some patients who did not respond.

Patients with autoimmune disease history or receiving systemic immunosuppression were excluded from the trial. In every dose cohort, peripheral blood was drawn for TCR sequencing at baseline, cycle 4 day 1, and cycle 7 day 1. Samples were obtained from an open-label, multicenter, first-in-human phase I dose-escalation trial of ivuxolimab. Adults with locally advanced or metastatic melanoma, renal cell carcinoma, hepatocellular carcinoma or head and neck squamous cell carcinoma were enrolled in the trial. Before TCR sequencing, CD4+ T cells and CD8+ T cells from peripheral blood were sorted into separate populations. The CDR3, from cysteine to phenylalanine, totals 15 residues. The entry retains the CDR3 DNA only, 45 bases that are in frame from base 1. The CDR1 and CDR2 encoded by the germline V gene (reference sequence) are LNHDA and SQIVND. V is cut back by 3 bases and J by 7 bases, with 6 bases in the junction unmatched.

Of note for this clone: Its recognized antigen is unknown. The sample holds no much larger clone one base away, and base qualities are not on file.

Genomic DNA was isolated from the sorted cells so that the TCRbeta CDR3 region could be sequenced. The immunoSEQ Assay was used for sequencing of TCRbeta CDR3 regions. Here the immuneACCESS table is served through TCRdb, limited to in-frame sequences with V and J called. Missing clones are a known gap in these copies; in checked studies unresolved V genes cover under half, and the rest lacks a known reason. In this sample the table shows tens of thousands of clones, under 95% of which occur a single time. The ten largest clones capture 0.35% to 0.45% of the sample. The rearrangement joined TRBV19 to TRBJ1-4, with TRBD1 identical over 9 junction bases. The origin of this receptor is an adult with an advanced solid tumor such as melanoma, head and neck, liver or kidney cancer. The sequencing here drew on CD4+ or CD8+ T cells sorted from blood, taken in a trial of the OX40 agonist ivuxolimab. This receptor carries the CDR3 CASSIGTGGTEKLFF. In nucleotide form, the sequence is TGTGCCAGTAGTATCGGAACAGGGGGCACTGAAAAACTGTTTTTT.